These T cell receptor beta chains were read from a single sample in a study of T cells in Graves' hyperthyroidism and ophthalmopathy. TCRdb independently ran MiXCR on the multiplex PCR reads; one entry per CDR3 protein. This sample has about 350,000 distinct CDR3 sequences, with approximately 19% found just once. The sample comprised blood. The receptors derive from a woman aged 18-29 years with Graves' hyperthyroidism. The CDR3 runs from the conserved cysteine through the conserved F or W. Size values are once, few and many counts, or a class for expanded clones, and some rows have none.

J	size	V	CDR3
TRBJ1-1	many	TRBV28	CASSYPWGKNTEAFF
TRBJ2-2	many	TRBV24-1	CATSERYTGELFF
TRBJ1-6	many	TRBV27	CASSDRATYNSPLHF
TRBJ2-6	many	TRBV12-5	CASGSSGANVLTF
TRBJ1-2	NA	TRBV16	CASSQNSQPYGYTF
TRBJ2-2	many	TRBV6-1	CASSEPGGRVPGELFF
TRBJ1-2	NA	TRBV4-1	CASSQPTRDILYGYTF
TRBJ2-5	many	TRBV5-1	CASSLGTSGQETQYF
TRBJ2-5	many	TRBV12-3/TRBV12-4	CASSLRDRGRAQETQYF
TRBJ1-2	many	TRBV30	CAWRSLPNYGYTF
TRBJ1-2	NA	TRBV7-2	CASSFRTDEGYTF
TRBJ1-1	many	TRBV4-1	CASSQGTPEAFF
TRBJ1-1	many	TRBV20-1	CSASSQGFTEAFF
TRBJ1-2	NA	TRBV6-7	CASSIPPRGTDYGYTF
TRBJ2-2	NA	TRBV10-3	CAVSETAGELFF
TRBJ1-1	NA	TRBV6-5	CASSYSPPGTEAFF
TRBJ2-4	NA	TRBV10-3	CAISDPALDIQYF
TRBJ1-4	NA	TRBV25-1	CASSEWGRGQRNEKLFF
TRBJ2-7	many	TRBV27	CASRVPGQGPYEQYF
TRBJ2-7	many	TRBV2	CASSAEGDSSYEQYF
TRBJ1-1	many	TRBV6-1	CASSEYRDSEAFF
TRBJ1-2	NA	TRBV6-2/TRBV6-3	CASSYLGGRNGYTF
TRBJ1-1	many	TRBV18	CASSPGEILNTEAFF
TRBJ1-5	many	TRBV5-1	CASREGPERQPQHF
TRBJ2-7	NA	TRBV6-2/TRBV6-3	CASMEGGQPSEQYF
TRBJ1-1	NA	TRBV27	CASTQGQGGTEAFF
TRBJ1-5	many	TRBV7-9	CASAGGSARNQPQHF
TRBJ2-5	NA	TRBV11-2	CASSPGWTQYF
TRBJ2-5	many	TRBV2	CASARRSGGQETQYF
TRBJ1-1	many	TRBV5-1	CASRDTPNTEAFF
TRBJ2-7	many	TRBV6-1	CASSEQTGKYEQYF
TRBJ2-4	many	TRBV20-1	CSARGDAFGIQYF
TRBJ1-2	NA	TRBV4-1	CASSQPGQGALGYTF
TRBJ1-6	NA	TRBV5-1	CATSPGPGSPLHF
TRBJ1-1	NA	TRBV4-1	CASSQVGTFGEAFF
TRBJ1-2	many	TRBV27	CASSDGNYGYTF
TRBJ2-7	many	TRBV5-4	CASSVRLRRGQGNEQYF
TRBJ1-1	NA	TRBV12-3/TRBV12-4	CASSPTGQDTEAFF
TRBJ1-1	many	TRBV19	CASSPGQRESEAFF
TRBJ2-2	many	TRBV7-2	CASSTPRGNTGELFF
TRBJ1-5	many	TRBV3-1	CASSQDRHQPQHF
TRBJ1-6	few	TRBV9	CASSASGKPPLHF